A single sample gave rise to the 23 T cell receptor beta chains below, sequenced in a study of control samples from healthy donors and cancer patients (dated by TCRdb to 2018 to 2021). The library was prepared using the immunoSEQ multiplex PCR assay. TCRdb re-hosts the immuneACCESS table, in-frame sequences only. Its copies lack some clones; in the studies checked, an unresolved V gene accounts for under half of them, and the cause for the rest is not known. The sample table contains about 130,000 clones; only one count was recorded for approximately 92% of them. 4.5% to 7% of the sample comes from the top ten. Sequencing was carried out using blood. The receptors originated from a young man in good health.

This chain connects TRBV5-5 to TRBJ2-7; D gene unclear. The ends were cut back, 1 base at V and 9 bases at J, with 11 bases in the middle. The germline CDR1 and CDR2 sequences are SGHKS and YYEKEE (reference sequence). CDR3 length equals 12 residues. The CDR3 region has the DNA TGTGCCAGCAGCTTGTCGGACGAAGGGCAGTACTTC. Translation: CASSLSDEGQYF. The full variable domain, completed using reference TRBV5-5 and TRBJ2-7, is DAGVTQSPTHLIKTRGQQVTLRCSPISGHKSVSWYQQVLGQGPQFIFQYYEKEERGRGNFPDRFSARQFPNYSSELNVNALLLGDSALYLCASSLSDEGQYFGPGTRLTVT.

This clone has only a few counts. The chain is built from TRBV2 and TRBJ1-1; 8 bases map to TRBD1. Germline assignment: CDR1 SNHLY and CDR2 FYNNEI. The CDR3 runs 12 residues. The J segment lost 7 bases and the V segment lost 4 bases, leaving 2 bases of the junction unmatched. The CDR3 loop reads CASSGQGIEAFF. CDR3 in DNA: TGTGCCAGCAGTGGACAGGGGATTGAAGCTTTCTTT.

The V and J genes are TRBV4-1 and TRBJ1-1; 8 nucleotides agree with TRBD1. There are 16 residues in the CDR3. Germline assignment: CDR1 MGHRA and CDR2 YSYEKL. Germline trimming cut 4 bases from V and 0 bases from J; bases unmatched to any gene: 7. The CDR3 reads CASSPMYRGVNTEAFF. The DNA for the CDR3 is TGCGCCAGCAGCCCGATGTACAGGGGGGTGAACACTGAAGCTTTCTTT.

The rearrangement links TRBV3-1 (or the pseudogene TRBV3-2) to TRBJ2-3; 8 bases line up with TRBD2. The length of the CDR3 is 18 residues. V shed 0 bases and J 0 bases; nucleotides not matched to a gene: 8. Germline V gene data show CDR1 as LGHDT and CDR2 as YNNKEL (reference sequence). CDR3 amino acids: CASSQDRLAGSSTDTQYF. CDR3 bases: TGTGCCAGCAGCCAAGATCGCCTAGCGGGCTCTAGCACAGATACGCAGTATTTT.

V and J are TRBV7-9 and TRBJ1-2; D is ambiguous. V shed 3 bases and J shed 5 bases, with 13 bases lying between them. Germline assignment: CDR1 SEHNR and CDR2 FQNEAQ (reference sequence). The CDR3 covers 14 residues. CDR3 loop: CASSLGQAIYGYTF. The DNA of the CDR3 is TGTGCCAGCAGCTTGGGCCAGGCCATATATGGCTACACCTTC.

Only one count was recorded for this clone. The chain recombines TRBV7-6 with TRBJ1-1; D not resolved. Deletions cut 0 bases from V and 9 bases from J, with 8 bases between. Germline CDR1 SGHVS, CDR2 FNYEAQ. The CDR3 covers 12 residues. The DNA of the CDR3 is TGTGCCAGCAGCTTAGCGCGGGCAAAAGCTTTCTTT. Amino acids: CASSLARAKAFF.

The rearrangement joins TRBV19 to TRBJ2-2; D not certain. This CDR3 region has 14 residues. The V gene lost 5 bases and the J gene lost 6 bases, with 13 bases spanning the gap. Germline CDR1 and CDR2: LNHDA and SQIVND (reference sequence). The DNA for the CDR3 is TGTGCCAGTAGTGCAGGCCCAGGTTCCGGGGAGCTGTTTTTT. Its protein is CASSAGPGSGELFF.

CDR3 coding DNA: TGCGCCAGCAGTGTGACCTATAACACCGGGGAGCTGTTTTTT. It codes for CASSVTYNTGELFF. J is TRBJ2-2 and V is TRBV5-1; D unclear. The germline V gene has CDR1 SGHRS and CDR2 YFSETQ. V lost 5 bases to trimming and J lost 2 bases, with 10 bases between them. The CDR3 covers 14 residues.

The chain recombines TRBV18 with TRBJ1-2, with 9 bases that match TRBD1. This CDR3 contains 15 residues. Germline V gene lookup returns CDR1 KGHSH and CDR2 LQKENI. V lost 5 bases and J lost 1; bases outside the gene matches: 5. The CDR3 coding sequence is TGTGCCAGCTCATCCGGGACAGGGCTTAACTATGGCTACACCTTC. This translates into CASSSGTGLNYGYTF.

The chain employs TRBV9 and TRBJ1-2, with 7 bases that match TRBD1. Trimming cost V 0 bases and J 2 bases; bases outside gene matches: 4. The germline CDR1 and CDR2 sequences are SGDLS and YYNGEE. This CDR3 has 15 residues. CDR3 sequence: CASSVETGWNYGYTF. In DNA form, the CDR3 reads TGTGCCAGCAGCGTAGAGACAGGGTGGAACTATGGCTACACCTTC.

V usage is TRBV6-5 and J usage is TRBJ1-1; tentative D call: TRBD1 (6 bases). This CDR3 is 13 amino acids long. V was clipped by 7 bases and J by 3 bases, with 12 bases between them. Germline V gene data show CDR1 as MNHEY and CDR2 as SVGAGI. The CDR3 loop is CASTRDTYTEAFF. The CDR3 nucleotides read TGTGCCAGCACCAGGGACACGTACACTGAAGCTTTCTTT.

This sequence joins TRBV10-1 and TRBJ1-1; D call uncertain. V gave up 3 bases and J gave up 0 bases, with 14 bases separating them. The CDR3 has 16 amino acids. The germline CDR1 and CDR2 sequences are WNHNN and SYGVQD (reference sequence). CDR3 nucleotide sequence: TGCGCCAGCAGTGAAGGCGGGATGCTCGTGAACACTGAAGCTTTCTTT. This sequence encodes CASSEGGMLVNTEAFF.

Here the CDR3 reads CASSEFRGGDTEAFF. The CDR3 DNA sequence: TGTGCCAGCAGTGAATTTCGTGGGGGAGACACTGAAGCTTTCTTT. The chain employs TRBV2 and TRBJ1-1, with D perhaps matching TRBD1 (5 bases). V lost 2 bases and J 3 bases, leaving 13 bases between the germline ends. The CDR3 is made up of 15 amino acids. CDR1 SNHLY and CDR2 FYNNEI come from the germline V gene.

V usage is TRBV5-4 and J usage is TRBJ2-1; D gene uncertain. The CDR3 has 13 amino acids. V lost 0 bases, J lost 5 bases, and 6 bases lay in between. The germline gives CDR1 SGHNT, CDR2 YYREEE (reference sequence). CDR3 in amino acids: CASSLGRNNEQFF. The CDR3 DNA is TGTGCCAGCAGCTTGGGCAGGAACAATGAGCAGTTCTTC.

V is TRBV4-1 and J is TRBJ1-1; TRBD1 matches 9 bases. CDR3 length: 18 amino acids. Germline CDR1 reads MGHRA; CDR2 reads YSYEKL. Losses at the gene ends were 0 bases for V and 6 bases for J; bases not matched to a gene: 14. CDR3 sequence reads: CASSQDPVGQGAVPEAFF. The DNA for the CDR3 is TGCGCCAGCAGCCAAGATCCCGTGGGACAGGGAGCGGTTCCTGAAGCTTTCTTT.

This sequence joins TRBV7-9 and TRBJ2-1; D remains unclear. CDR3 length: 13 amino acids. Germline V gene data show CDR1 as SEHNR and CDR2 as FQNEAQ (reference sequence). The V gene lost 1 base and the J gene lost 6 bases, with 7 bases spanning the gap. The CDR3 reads CASSLVDVNEQFF. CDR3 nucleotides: TGTGCCAGCAGCTTAGTTGACGTCAATGAGCAGTTCTTC.

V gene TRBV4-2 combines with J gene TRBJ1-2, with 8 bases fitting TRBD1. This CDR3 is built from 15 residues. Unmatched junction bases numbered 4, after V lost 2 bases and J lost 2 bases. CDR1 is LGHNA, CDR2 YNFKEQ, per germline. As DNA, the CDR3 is TGTGCCAGCAGCCAACGGACAGGGATCAACTATGGCTACACCTTC. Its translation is CASSQRTGINYGYTF.

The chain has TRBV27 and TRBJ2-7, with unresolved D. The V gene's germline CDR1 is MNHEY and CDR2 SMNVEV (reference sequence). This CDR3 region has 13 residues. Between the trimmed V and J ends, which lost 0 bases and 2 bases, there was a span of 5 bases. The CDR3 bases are TGTGCCAGCAGTTTATCGATCACCTACGAGCAGTACTTC. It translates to CASSLSITYEQYF.

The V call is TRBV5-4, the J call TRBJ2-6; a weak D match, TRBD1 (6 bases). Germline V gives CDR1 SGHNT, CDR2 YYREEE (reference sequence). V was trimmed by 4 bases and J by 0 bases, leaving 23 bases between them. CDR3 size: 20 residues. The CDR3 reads CASSATRDIPLGSGANVLTF. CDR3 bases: TGTGCCAGCAGCGCTACTCGGGACATACCCCTGGGCTCTGGGGCCAACGTCCTGACTTTC.

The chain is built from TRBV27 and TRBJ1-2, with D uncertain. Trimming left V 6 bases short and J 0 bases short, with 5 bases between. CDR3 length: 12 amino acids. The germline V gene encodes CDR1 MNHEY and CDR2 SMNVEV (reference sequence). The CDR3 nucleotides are TGTGCCAGCAGCAGCTCTAACTATGGCTACACCTTC. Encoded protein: CASSSSNYGYTF.

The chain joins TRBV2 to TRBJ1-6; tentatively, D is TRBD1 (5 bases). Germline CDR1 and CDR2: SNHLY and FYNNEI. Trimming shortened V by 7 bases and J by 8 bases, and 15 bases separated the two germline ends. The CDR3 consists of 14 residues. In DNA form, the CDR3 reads TGTGCCAGCAACTCAGGGAATTTCTATTCACCCCTCCACTTT. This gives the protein CASNSGNFYSPLHF.

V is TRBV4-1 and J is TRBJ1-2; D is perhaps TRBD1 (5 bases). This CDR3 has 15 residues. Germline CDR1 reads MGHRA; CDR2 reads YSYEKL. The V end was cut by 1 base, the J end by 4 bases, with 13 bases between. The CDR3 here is CASSQAMARGYGYTF. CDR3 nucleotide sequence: TGCGCCAGCAGCCAAGCGATGGCTAGGGGCTATGGCTACACCTTC.

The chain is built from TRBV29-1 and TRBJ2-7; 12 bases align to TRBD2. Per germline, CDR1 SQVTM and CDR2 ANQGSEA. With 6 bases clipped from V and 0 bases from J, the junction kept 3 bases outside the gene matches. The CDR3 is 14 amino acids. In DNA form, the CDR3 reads TGCAGCGTGACTAGCGGGGGTAGCTCCTACGAGCAGTACTTC. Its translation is CSVTSGGSSYEQYF.